A selection of T cell receptor beta chains follows, all from one sample in a study of cytomegalovirus exposure and HLA in healthy donors. TCRdb's table, derived via immunoSEQ multiplex PCR, lists solely in-frame clones and lacks some. This table has some 73,000 clones, roughly 89% appearing once. The sequencing sample was made of PBMCs. The receptors originated from a woman aged 18-35 years in good health and CMV-seropositive. Each CDR3 is given with its conserved first and last residue. The D gene is left open where the match is weak. Some rows have no size entry. The others give once, few or many, or a class for an expanded clone.

j_call | v_call | d_call | clone_size | cdr3_aa | cdr3_nt
TRBJ2-5 | TRBV11-2 | TRBD2 | - | CASSQGTSGGRWTQYF | TGTGCCAGCAGCCAAGGGACTAGCGGAGGACGGTGGACCCAGTACTTC
TRBJ2-5 | TRBV5-1 | TRBD1 | few | CASSLGTGGYQETQYF | TGCGCCAGCAGCTTGGGGACAGGGGGTTACCAAGAGACCCAGTACTTC
TRBJ2-7 | TRBV20-1 | - | - | CSARPRYEQYF | TGCAGTGCTAGGCCCAGGTACGAGCAGTACTTC
TRBJ2-7 | TRBV10-2 | TRBD1 | - | CASSESAGGSEQYF | TGCGCCAGCAGTGAGTCGGCAGGGGGAAGCGAGCAGTACTTC
TRBJ1-1 | TRBV13 | - | - | CASSLLTGLNTEAFF | TGTGCCAGCAGCCTTCTTACGGGATTGAACACTGAAGCTTTCTTT
TRBJ1-5 | TRBV6-7 | TRBD1 | few | CASSYAGGGNQPQHF | TGTGCCAGCAGTTACGCAGGGGGCGGCAATCAGCCCCAGCATTTT
TRBJ2-3 | TRBV7-8 | - | once | CASSLDRVADTQYF | TGTGCCAGCAGCTTAGACAGGGTAGCAGATACGCAGTATTTT
TRBJ2-1 | TRBV4-1 | - | - | CASSQGGAHPYNEQFF | TGCGCCAGCAGCCAAGGCGGCGCACACCCCTACAATGAGCAGTTCTTC
TRBJ2-3 | TRBV7-6 | - | - | CASSPRQGGTQYF | TGTGCCAGCAGCCCCAGACAGGGAGGTACGCAGTATTTT
TRBJ2-7 | TRBV27 | TRBD1 | - | CASSGTEGQRNYEQYF | TGTGCCAGCAGCGGGACAGAGGGCCAGAGAAACTACGAGCAGTACTTC
TRBJ2-3 | TRBV7-9 | TRBD2 | - | CASRIGLAGGPSTDTQYF | TGTGCCAGCAGGATTGGACTAGCGGGGGGCCCCAGCACAGATACGCAGTATTTT
TRBJ1-6 | TRBV9 | - | - | CASSVDQLSPLHF | TGTGCCAGCAGCGTAGATCAGTTGTCACCCCTCCACTTT
TRBJ2-4 | TRBV4-1 | - | - | CASSQERGWQNLAKNIQYF | TGCGCCAGCAGCCAAGAACGAGGTTGGCAGAACCTAGCCAAAAACATTCAGTACTTC
TRBJ2-7 | TRBV9 | TRBD1 | once | CASSVEETGLYEQYF | TGTGCCAGCAGCGTAGAGGAGACAGGGCTCTACGAGCAGTACTTC
TRBJ2-1 | TRBV14 | - | - | CASSQDYAGYYNEQFF | TGTGCCAGCAGCCAAGATTACGCGGGGTACTACAATGAGCAGTTCTTC
TRBJ1-4 | TRBV19 | TRBD1 | - | CASSPDRASEKLFF | TGTGCCAGTAGTCCCGACAGGGCGAGTGAAAAACTGTTTTTT
TRBJ1-1 | TRBV6-1 | TRBD1 | - | CASSEEGAISEAFF | TGTGCCAGCAGTGAAGAGGGGGCAATTTCTGAAGCTTTCTTT
TRBJ2-7 | TRBV11-2 | - | - | CASSLGRFGYYEQYF | TGTGCCAGCAGCCTTGGGAGGTTTGGATACTACGAGCAGTACTTC
TRBJ1-1 | TRBV18 | - | - | CASSLSTDNTEAFF | TGTGCCAGCTCACTCTCGACAGACAACACTGAAGCTTTCTTT
TRBJ2-1 | TRBV7-2 | TRBD2 | - | CASSPQGLAGGLNEQFF | TGTGCCAGCAGCCCCCAGGGACTAGCGGGGGGACTCAATGAGCAGTTCTTC
TRBJ2-7 | TRBV6-5 | - | - | CASSYSGGSYEQYF | TGTGCCAGCAGTTACTCCGGGGGATCCTACGAGCAGTACTTC
TRBJ2-3 | TRBV5-1 | TRBD1 | - | CASSYTGVSVDTQYF | TGCGCCAGCAGTTATACAGGGGTCTCAGTAGATACGCAGTATTTT
TRBJ1-5 | TRBV2 | - | - | CASNGVGVSNQPQHF | TGTGCCAGCAATGGTGTAGGGGTTAGCAATCAGCCCCAGCATTTT
TRBJ1-1 | TRBV19 | - | once | CASSIGFGTGQTEAFF | TGTGCCAGTAGTATAGGGTTCGGAACAGGGCAAACTGAAGCTTTCTTT
TRBJ2-7 | TRBV13 | TRBD1 | - | CASSAKGQGKDEQYF | TGTGCCAGCAGCGCTAAGGGACAGGGGAAGGACGAGCAGTACTTC
TRBJ2-3 | TRBV6-5 | - | - | CASADPGGARDTQYF | TGTGCCAGCGCCGACCCTGGAGGGGCGAGAGATACGCAGTATTTT
TRBJ2-7 | TRBV4-1 | TRBD2 | - | CASSRTTSGTYEQYF | TGCGCCAGCAGCCGAACGACTAGCGGGACCTACGAGCAGTACTTC
TRBJ1-4 | TRBV7-9 | - | - | CASSLGRTEKLFF | TGTGCCAGCAGCTTGGGCCGAACTGAAAAACTGTTTTTT
TRBJ1-5 | TRBV7-7 | - | - | CASSLDPRGGDQPQHF | TGTGCTAGCAGCTTAGATCCGAGAGGGGGAGATCAGCCCCAGCATTTT
TRBJ2-7 | TRBV28 | - | - | CASSPTGYSYEQYF | TGTGCCAGCAGCCCGACAGGATACTCCTACGAGCAGTACTTC
TRBJ1-1 | TRBV7-9 | - | - | CASSFPREQGAFF | TGTGCCAGCAGCTTCCCTAGGGAACAGGGAGCTTTCTTT
TRBJ2-2 | TRBV29-1 | - | - | CSVYLAGELFF | TGCAGCGTTTATCTCGCCGGGGAGCTGTTTTTT
TRBJ2-1 | TRBV19 | TRBD2 | - | CASSTGLAGGNYNEQFF | TGTGCCAGTAGTACTGGACTAGCGGGAGGGAACTACAATGAGCAGTTCTTC
TRBJ2-7 | TRBV28 | - | - | CASSSPRGITYEQYF | TGTGCCAGCAGTTCCCCAAGGGGGATTACCTACGAGCAGTACTTC
TRBJ2-7 | TRBV13 | - | - | CASSRSGEQYF | TGTGCCAGCAGCCGGAGCGGGGAGCAGTACTTC
TRBJ2-2 | TRBV6-5 | - | once | CASSEVPTNTGELFF | TGTGCCAGCAGCGAGGTCCCCACTAACACCGGGGAGCTGTTTTTT
TRBJ1-1 | TRBV6-5 | - | - | CASSAPAQGSTEAFF | TGTGCCAGCAGCGCACCCGCTCAAGGGAGCACTGAAGCTTTCTTT
TRBJ1-1 | TRBV30 | TRBD1 | - | CAWSVTDKWTGGLAFF | TGTGCCTGGAGTGTCACCGACAAATGGACAGGGGGCTTGGCTTTCTTT
TRBJ2-2 | TRBV5-4 | TRBD1 | - | CASSLQGANTGELFF | TGTGCCAGCAGCTTGCAGGGGGCCAACACCGGGGAGCTGTTTTTT
TRBJ1-1 | TRBV29-1 | - | - | CSVVLRDTEAFF | TGCAGCGTTGTTTTGAGGGACACTGAAGCTTTCTTT
TRBJ1-4 | TRBV30 | - | - | CARSRGGLEEKLFF | TGTGCCCGGAGTCGGGGGGGCCTTGAGGAAAAACTGTTTTTT
TRBJ1-1 | TRBV5-1 | TRBD1 | - | CASSLDLGQGFHEAFF | TGCGCCAGCAGCTTGGACCTGGGACAGGGATTTCATGAAGCTTTCTTT
TRBJ1-1 | TRBV20-1 | - | few | CTTGGDTEAFF | TGCACTACCGGGGGGGACACTGAAGCTTTCTTT
TRBJ2-5 | TRBV7-2 | - | - | CASSLVPRARSETQYF | TGTGCCAGCAGCTTAGTTCCCCGTGCTAGGAGCGAGACCCAGTACTTC
TRBJ1-3 | TRBV7-8 | - | - | CASSLERVLSSGNTIYF | TGTGCCAGCAGCTTAGAGAGGGTGCTGAGCTCTGGAAACACCATATATTTT
TRBJ2-5 | TRBV6-5 | TRBD2 | - | CASSQYGGAGETQYF | TGTGCCAGCAGTCAATACGGGGGGGCCGGAGAGACCCAGTACTTC
TRBJ2-6 | TRBV18 | TRBD1 | - | CASSVHPGGSGANVLTF | TGTGCCAGCTCGGTTCATCCAGGGGGCTCTGGGGCCAACGTCCTGACTTTC
TRBJ2-7 | TRBV5-4 | - | - | CASSPDINYEQYF | TGTGCCAGCAGCCCGGACATAAACTACGAGCAGTACTTC
TRBJ2-7 | TRBV27 | - | - | CASSLGLNYEQYF | TGTGCCAGCAGTTTGGGACTCAACTACGAGCAGTACTTC
TRBJ1-6 | TRBV7-2 | - | few | CASSSSRNSPLHF | TGTGCCAGCAGCTCAAGCAGGAATTCACCCCTCCACTTT
TRBJ1-1 | TRBV19 | TRBD1 | - | CASNSAGGAFF | TGTGCCAGTAACTCCGCAGGGGGGGCTTTCTTT
TRBJ2-5 | TRBV5-4 | - | - | CASSSKQGIQETQYF | TGTGCCAGCAGCTCAAAACAGGGTATCCAAGAGACCCAGTACTTC
TRBJ2-2 | TRBV9 | - | - | CASSPEVAMVGELFF | TGTGCCAGCAGCCCCGAAGTTGCGATGGTCGGGGAGCTGTTTTTT
TRBJ1-2 | TRBV6-5 | - | - | CASNSARGANYGYTF | TGTGCCAGCAATTCCGCAAGGGGCGCTAACTATGGCTACACCTTC
TRBJ2-1 | TRBV11-2 | - | - | CASSLASGEQFF | TGTGCCAGCAGCTTAGCGTCCGGGGAGCAGTTCTTC
TRBJ2-4 | TRBV6-5 | TRBD1 | - | CASSPGGQGLDIQYF | TGTGCCAGCAGTCCCGGGGGACAGGGATTGGACATTCAGTACTTC
TRBJ2-7 | TRBV19 | - | - | CASSGSPDYGEQYF | TGTGCCAGTAGCGGGAGCCCAGATTACGGGGAGCAGTACTTC